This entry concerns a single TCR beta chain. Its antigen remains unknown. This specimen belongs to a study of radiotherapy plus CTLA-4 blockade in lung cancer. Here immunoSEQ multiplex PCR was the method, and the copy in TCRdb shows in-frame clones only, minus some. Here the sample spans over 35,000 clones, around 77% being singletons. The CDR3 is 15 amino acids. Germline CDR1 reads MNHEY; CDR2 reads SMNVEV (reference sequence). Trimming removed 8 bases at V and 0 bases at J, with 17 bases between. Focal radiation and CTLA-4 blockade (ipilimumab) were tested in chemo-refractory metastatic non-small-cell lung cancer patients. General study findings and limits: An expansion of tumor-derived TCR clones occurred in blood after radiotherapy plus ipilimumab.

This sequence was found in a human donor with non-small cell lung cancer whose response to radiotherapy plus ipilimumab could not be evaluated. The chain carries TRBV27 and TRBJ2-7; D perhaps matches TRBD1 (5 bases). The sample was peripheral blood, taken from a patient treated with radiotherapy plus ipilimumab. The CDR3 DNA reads TGTGCCAGCGGCGCGACAGCGCAACTCTCCTACGAGCAGTACTTC. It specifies CASGATAQLSYEQYF.